The 17 T cell receptor beta chains below come from one sample, sequenced in a study of blood T cell repertoires in COVID-19. Profiled with immunoSEQ multiplex PCR; TCRdb holds only in-frame clones, not every one. This table holds around 200,000 clones, around nine tenths found once. Source material: PBMCs or T cells enriched from blood (not recorded which). Receptors originate from a woman aged 25 to 39 who had been exposed to COVID-19.

This chain uses TRBV27 with TRBJ1-1; D remains unclear. Trimming took 5 bases from V and 3 from J, leaving 13 bases between them. This CDR3 is 14 amino acids long. Per the germline V gene, CDR1 is MNHEY and CDR2 is SMNVEV (reference sequence). The CDR3 protein is CASSPQSTHTEAFF. The CDR3 DNA sequence: TGTGCCAGCAGTCCACAGAGTACTCACACTGAAGCTTTCTTT.

This clone was observed once. CDR3: CASSSTGTPYEQYF. CDR3 coding DNA: TGTGCCAGCAGTTCGACAGGAACCCCCTACGAGCAGTACTTC. The chain combines TRBV6-5 with TRBJ2-7, with D possibly TRBD1 on 6 matching bases. The CDR3 length is 14 residues. Per the germline V gene, CDR1 is MNHEY and CDR2 is SVGAGI. V gave up 4 bases and J gave up 2 bases, with 12 bases separating them.

This clone has only a few counts. The chain joins TRBV2 to TRBJ1-2; 7 positions match TRBD1. The CDR3 runs 13 residues. V shed 5 bases, J shed 3 bases, and the junction held 3 bases outside the gene matches. Germline V gives CDR1 SNHLY, CDR2 FYNNEI. As DNA, the CDR3 is TGTGCCAGCAGTAGACAGGGTGACTATGGCTACACCTTC. Translation gives CASSRQGDYGYTF.

This chain connects TRBV19 to TRBJ1-6; D is possibly TRBD1 (6 bases). Trimming took off 5 bases at V and 7 bases at J, with 9 bases between the two ends. Per the germline V gene, CDR1 is LNHDA and CDR2 is SQIVND (reference sequence). This CDR3 spans 13 amino acids. The CDR3 nucleotides read TGTGCCAGTAGTCTTAGGGGGAATTCACCCCTCCACTTT. Translated: CASSLRGNSPLHF.

The chain recombines TRBV7-8 with TRBJ1-4; D perhaps matches TRBD1 (5 bases). This CDR3 spans 15 amino acids. CDR1 is SGHVS, CDR2 FQNEAQ, per germline. The ends were cut back, 4 bases at V and 5 bases at J, with 14 bases in the middle. In DNA, the CDR3 is TGTGCCAGCAGCTCCCGATGGGGCTTAAATGAAAAACTGTTTTTT. Its translation is CASSSRWGLNEKLFF.

The rearrangement links TRBV20-1 to TRBJ2-5; D unresolved. This CDR3 is built from 14 residues. Germline CDR1 and CDR2: DFQATT and SNEGSKA (reference sequence). Trimming shortened V by 3 bases and J by 1 base, and 12 bases separated the two germline ends. The CDR3 is CSASMAGLQETQYF. DNA for the CDR3: TGCAGTGCTAGTATGGCAGGCCTCCAAGAGACCCAGTACTTC.

Turning to this clone: The same CDR3 is also encoded by other DNA sequences in this sample. The chain is built from TRBV6-5 and TRBJ1-2, with 8 positions matching TRBD1. The CDR3 has 15 amino acids. V lost 7 bases and J lost 0; bases outside the gene matches: 7. Per the germline V gene, CDR1 is MNHEY and CDR2 is SVGAGI. As DNA, the CDR3 is TGTGCCAGCACTCGGGACAGGCCCTCTAACTATGGCTACACCTTC. It encodes CASTRDRPSNYGYTF.

This clone occurred once. This chain joins TRBV24-1 and TRBJ1-5; TRBD1 matches at 8 bases. In germline, CDR1 is KGHDR, CDR2 SFDVKD. Unmatched junction bases numbered 9, after V lost 7 bases and J lost 5 bases. The CDR3 is 15 residues long. The CDR3 protein is CATSPTGGEDQPQHF. The CDR3 bases are TGTGCCACCAGCCCCACAGGGGGGGAAGATCAGCCCCAGCATTTT.

CDR3 coding DNA: TGTGCCAGCAGCTTAGTAAGGGGAGGCTATGGCTACACCTTC. This sequence encodes CASSLVRGGYGYTF. J is TRBJ1-2 and V is TRBV7-8, with D possibly matching TRBD1 (5 bases). The germline V gene encodes CDR1 SGHVS and CDR2 FQNEAQ. V dropped 1 base and J dropped 4 bases, with 10 bases sitting between them. The CDR3 runs 14 residues.

The rearrangement uses TRBV27 and TRBJ1-4; a weak D match, TRBD1 (5 bases). This CDR3 is 14 amino acids long. The germline CDR1 and CDR2 sequences are MNHEY and SMNVEV (reference sequence). V was shortened by 5 bases and J by 6 bases, with 13 bases between the two germline ends. The CDR3 region is CASSRQGGDEKLFF. CDR3 nucleotide sequence: TGTGCCAGCAGTAGGCAGGGAGGGGATGAAAAACTGTTTTTT.

The chain combines TRBV5-6 with TRBJ1-5, with D possibly matching TRBD1 (5 bases). The V gene's germline CDR1 is SGHDT and CDR2 YYEEEE. This CDR3 is 14 amino acids long. Trimming pared 0 bases from V and 3 bases from J, leaving 7 bases between. The CDR3 loop is CASSLGQSNQPQHF. The CDR3 nucleotides are TGTGCCAGCAGCTTGGGACAGTCCAATCAGCCCCAGCATTTT.

The chain recombines TRBV19 with TRBJ2-3; 10 bases line up with TRBD1. The CDR3 is 15 amino acids. Germline V gives CDR1 LNHDA, CDR2 SQIVND (reference sequence). Losses at the gene ends were 0 bases for V and 9 bases for J; bases not matched to a gene: 6. CDR3 DNA: TGTGCCAGTAGTATAGAGACAGGGGGCCCGTCAACGCAGTATTTT. Its translation: CASSIETGGPSTQYF.

The chain has TRBV27 and TRBJ1-1, with D possibly matching TRBD1 (5 bases). The V end lost 0 bases, the J end lost 3 bases, and 11 bases lay between the germline ends. The V gene's germline CDR1 is MNHEY and CDR2 SMNVEV (reference sequence). The CDR3 spans 15 residues. The CDR3 reads CASSLSGLGYTEAFF. CDR3 coding DNA: TGTGCCAGCAGTTTATCGGGGCTTGGGTACACTGAAGCTTTCTTT.

The chain employs TRBV19 and TRBJ1-5; TRBD1 agrees at 8 bases. The CDR3 covers 14 residues. V lost 6 bases and J lost 7; bases outside the gene matches: 8. In germline, CDR1 is LNHDA, CDR2 SQIVND (reference sequence). In DNA form, the CDR3 reads TGTGCCAGTAGCGAAACAGGGGGTGGACAGCCCCAGCATTTT. Residues: CASSETGGGQPQHF. The variable domain in full, with the rest retrieved from reference TRBV19 and TRBJ1-5, is DGGITQSPKYLFRKEGQNVTLSCEQNLNHDAMYWYRQDPGQGLRLIYYSQIVNDFQKGDIAEGYSVSREKKESFPLTVTSAQKNPTAFYLCASSETGGGQPQHFGDGTRLSIL.

V usage is TRBV10-3 and J usage is TRBJ2-1; 16 bases are shared with TRBD2. V dropped 0 bases and J dropped 1; count of bases not matched to a gene: 6. Per germline, CDR1 ENHRY and CDR2 SYGVKD. The CDR3 runs 20 residues. CDR3 coding DNA: TGTGCCATCAGTGAGTCGCTGGGACTAGCGGGGGGGAAATCCTACAATGAGCAGTTCTTC. It specifies CAISESLGLAGGKSYNEQFF.

The CDR3 nucleotides are TGTGCCAGCAGTGAGCAGGGGCTCCTTGGAAACACCATATATTTT. Protein sequence: CASSEQGLLGNTIYF. The rearrangement links TRBV6-1 to TRBJ1-3; tentative D call: TRBD1 (6 bases). The CDR3 is 15 residues long. Germline V gene sequence: CDR1 MNHNS, CDR2 SASEGT. Trimming took 3 bases from V and 3 from J, leaving 12 bases between them.

This sequence joins TRBV2 and TRBJ1-2; unclear D gene. The CDR3 has 13 residues. Between the trimmed V and J ends, which lost 2 bases and 2 bases, there was a span of 6 bases. Germline CDR1 reads SNHLY; CDR2 reads FYNNEI. CDR3 DNA sequence: TGTGCCAGCAGTGAATTGCGGAACTATGGCTACACCTTC. Translation gives CASSELRNYGYTF.